This TCR beta chain appears in the sequencing data of a study of cytomegalovirus exposure and HLA in healthy donors. About this clone: Sequence at one end of the junction differs from germline and may be a read error.

This CDR3 has 17 residues. CDR1 is LGHNA and CDR2 is YSLEER in the germline V gene. Amplification used 60 Vbeta primers and 13 Jbeta primers. Profiled with immunoSEQ multiplex PCR; TCRdb holds only in-frame clones, not every one. Of 150,000 or so clones listed, 70% to 90% were seen once; the top ten hold less than 2.5%. This receptor was taken from a woman younger than 30 in good health and CMV-seronegative. The specimen was PBMCs. This rearrangement joins TRBV4-3 to TRBJ2-1, with 9 bases that match TRBD2. The CDR3 bases are TGCGCCAGCAGCCAAGATCTGGCGGGGGGGATCCGCAATGGGCAGTTCTTC. It translates to CASSQDLAGGIRNGQFF.